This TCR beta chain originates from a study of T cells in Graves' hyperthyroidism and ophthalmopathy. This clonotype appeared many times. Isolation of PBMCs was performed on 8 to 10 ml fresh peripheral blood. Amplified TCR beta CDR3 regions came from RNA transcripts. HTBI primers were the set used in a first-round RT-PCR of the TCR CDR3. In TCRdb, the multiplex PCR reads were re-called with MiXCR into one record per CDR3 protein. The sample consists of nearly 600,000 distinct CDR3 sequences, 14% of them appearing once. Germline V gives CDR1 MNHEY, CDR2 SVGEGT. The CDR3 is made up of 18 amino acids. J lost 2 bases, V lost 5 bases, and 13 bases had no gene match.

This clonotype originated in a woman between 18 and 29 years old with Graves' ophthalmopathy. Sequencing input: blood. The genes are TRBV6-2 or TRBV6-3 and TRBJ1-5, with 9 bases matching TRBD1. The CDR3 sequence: CASSLAGQGPFRNQPQHF. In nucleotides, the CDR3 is TGTGCCAGCAGTCTCGCGGGACAGGGACCGTTCCGCAATCAGCCCCAGCATTTT.